Sequencing of this T cell receptor beta chain was carried out in a study of blood T cell repertoires in COVID-19. Study-level information: Both acute and convalescent COVID-19 samples were obtained from the United States, Italy and Spain. The analysed material was cDNA or gDNA that came from T cells, B-cell-depleted T cells, or PBMCs.

Per the original methods: Reference gene primer amplification yielded estimated nucleated cell counts. Measured with immunoSEQ multiplex PCR; TCRdb has only the in-frame clones, and not every one. V, J and clone size are taken as reported in that table, and D and trimming were inferred from the DNA itself. The top ten hold about 1.5% of the sample, which has 130,000 or so clones, around 89% seen once. This CDR3 spans 18 amino acids. Trimming took 4 bases from V and 7 from J; bases not matched to a gene: 20. Per the germline V gene, CDR1 is LGHDT and CDR2 is YNNKEL (reference sequence). The V gene is TRBV3-1 (or the pseudogene TRBV3-2), the J gene TRBJ1-2, with 8 bases aligning to TRBD1. The specimen sequenced was peripheral blood. The source is a human donor in a cohort sampled during active COVID-19. The CDR3 coding sequence is TGTGCCAGCAGCCTTTACCACCCCCGACAGGGGATGGGTGGTGGCTACACCTTC. This gives the protein CASSLYHPRQGMGGGYTF.